Sequencing of this T cell receptor beta chain was carried out in a study of blood T cells in healthy people across ages. Findings and limits, study-wide: A strong correlation was found between TCR beta diversity and the percentage of naive T cells. Estimates based on one million T cells were treated as lower bounds.

V was trimmed by 2 bases and J by 8 bases, leaving 12 bases between them. The CDR3 runs to 13 residues. The V gene's germline CDR1 is MNHNS and CDR2 SASEGT. A sample-barcoded 5' primer and a J-beta primer mix were used in a second PCR of roughly 6 to 11 cycles. TCRdb reanalysed the 5' RACE reads using MiXCR and keeps one entry per CDR3 protein. The data show 800,000 to 950,000 distinct CDR3 sequences, roughly 29% seen once. In the case of this clonotype: The antigen remains undetermined.

These same data were also listed under a study on T cells of mothers and their children. That study adds: Over 8.5 million TCR beta CDR3 reads were obtained from each mother, and some 3.2 million from each child. Inherited differences only slightly affect thymic shaping of TCR recombination output.

The clonotype originates from a woman in her thirties or forties in good health. Sequencing was done on a sample of blood. The V and J genes are TRBV6-1 and TRBJ1-2; possible D gene TRBD1, 5 bases. The CDR3 region is CASSEWQGDGYTF. For the CDR3, the DNA is TGTGCCAGCAGTGAATGGCAGGGTGACGGCTACACCTTC.